This T cell receptor (beta chain) stems from a study of T cell responses to AZD1222 COVID-19 vaccine. Using immunoSEQ multiplex PCR, the repertoire was profiled, and TCRdb retains in-frame clones only, with some absent. The data show 110,000 to 150,000 clones, more than 85% seen once. Details on this clone: What it binds is unknown.

The study's findings and limits: Females made up more of the donors, who were largely white British, and clonal diversity may have come out too low. There were repertoire samples only from the period after the peak T cell response. Reports say nearly half of spike-specific TCRs go after unmutated variant regions.

The junction had 4 bases not matched to a gene; V was cut back by 2 bases and J by 6 bases. This CDR3 spans 15 amino acids. The germline gives CDR1 SNHLY, CDR2 FYNNEI. V is TRBV2 and J is TRBJ1-6, with TRBD1 matching over 7 bases. The sequencing here drew on peripheral blood, taken on day 0 of AZD1222 vaccination. The TCR originated in an adult in good health. The CDR3 DNA sequence: TGTGCCAGCAGTGAAATGGGACAGCTTAATTCACCCCTCCACTTT. Translated, it gives CASSEMGQLNSPLHF.